The TCR beta chain under discussion was sequenced for a study of blood T cell repertoires in COVID-19. Study information: COVID-19 samples collected from the United States, Italy and Spain covered acute and convalescent phases. T cells, B-cell-depleted T cells, or PBMCs provided the cDNA or gDNA that served as material.

Authors' data handling: From reference gene primer amplification, estimates of nucleated cell counts were derived. The protocol was immunoSEQ multiplex PCR, while the TCRdb copy is restricted to in-frame clones and leaves out a portion. That table furnishes V, J and clone size, whereas the DNA furnished D and trimming. Here the sample spans around 170,000 clones, 83% being singletons. This sequence originates from a woman aged 40 to 55 with acute or convalescent COVID-19. The material sequenced was peripheral blood.

In nucleotides, the CDR3 is TGCGCCAGCAGCCTATGGACAGGGGGCCATCAGCCCCAGCATTTT. As protein: CASSLWTGGHQPQHF. The V and J genes are TRBV5-1 and TRBJ1-5, with 11 bases matching TRBD1. The CDR3 covers 15 residues. Germline V gives CDR1 SGHRS, CDR2 YFSETQ. V lost 4 bases and J lost 5; bases outside the gene matches: 5.